This T cell receptor beta chain was found in a study of human T cells and chemical hapten exposure. On the study more broadly: The study enrolled mostly female patients with alopecia areata, totalis or universalis.

TCRdb reprocessed the RACE reads with MiXCR, giving one entry per CDR3 protein. The sample records 85,000 or so distinct CDR3 sequences, roughly 10% being singletons. Remarks on this clonotype: Because the CDR3 is missing its conserved closing phenylalanine or tryptophan, this is likely a read error.

The V gene's germline CDR1 is DFQATT and CDR2 SNEGSKA (reference sequence). This CDR3 has 12 amino acids. V lost 3 bases and J lost 2; bases outside the gene matches: 1. Time point noted: patch test 2, 6 weeks after DPC sensitization. Treatment reported: therapeutic diphenylcyclopropenone sensitization with weekly scalp DPC. This chain joins TRBV20-1 and TRBJ2-7, with TRBD2 identical over 7 bases. This sequence originates from a man between 18 and 29 years old with alopecia areata. Some clones in this sample may be carry-over from other donors' samples. The sequencing here drew on whole blood, taken in connection with sensitization to the hapten diphenylcyclopropenone (DPC). CDR3 protein: CSASGGTYEQYL. The DNA of the CDR3 is TGCAGTGCTAGCGGGGGGACCTACGAGCAGTACCTC.